This TCR beta chain was found in a study of coeliac disease. General observations from the study: Known gliadin-specific TRB sequences: 9 of 18 coeliac samples, only 1 of 6 controls.

In regard to this clone: Its target is not known.

The CDR3 runs 13 residues. Germline V gene lookup returns CDR1 MGHDK and CDR2 SYGVNS. V lost 10 bases, J lost 0 bases, and 5 bases stayed unmatched. Data came from immunoSEQ multiplex PCR; TCRdb stores just in-frame clones and leaves some out. The repertoire holds a few thousand clones, with approximately 75% as singletons. The clonotype originates from a woman aged 18-29 years with active celiac disease. The chain carries TRBV25-1 and TRBJ1-1; TRBD1 matches 7 bases. Sequenced input: lamina propria lymphocytes from the gut. In DNA form, the CDR3 reads TGTGCCACCTCGGGACAGCTGAACACTGAAGCTTTCTTT. It yields the protein CATSGQLNTEAFF.